This passage covers 26 T cell receptor beta chains from one sample sequenced in a study of cytomegalovirus exposure and HLA in healthy donors. Primers included in the PCR were 60 Vbeta and 13 Jbeta primers. This table comes from immunoSEQ multiplex PCR, and its TCRdb copy is limited to in-frame clones, with some not included. The sample records roughly 150,000 clones, about 81% being singletons. Sequences were obtained from PBMCs. The origin of the receptors is a man aged 30-40 years in good health and CMV-seronegative.

This chain connects TRBV5-1 to TRBJ1-2; 8 nucleotides align to TRBD1. CDR1 SGHRS and CDR2 YFSETQ come from the germline V gene. CDR3 length: 15 amino acids. V shed 4 bases, J shed 1 base, and the junction held 6 bases outside the gene matches. The CDR3 is CASSPQGAGNYGYTF. The CDR3 coding sequence is TGCGCCAGCAGCCCTCAGGGGGCCGGTAACTATGGCTACACCTTC. The full variable domain, in which reference TRBV5-1 and TRBJ1-2 provide the parts outside the CDR3, is KAGVTQTPRYLIKTRGQQVTLSCSPISGHRSVSWYQQTPGQGLQFLFEYFSETQRNKGNFPGRFSGRQFSNSRSEMNVSTLELGDSALYLCASSPQGAGNYGYTFGSGTRLTVV.

The V gene is TRBV10-1, the J gene TRBJ1-2; D may be TRBD1 (6 bases). The germline V and J ends were trimmed by 2 bases and 2 bases, with 12 bases remaining between them. Germline V gives CDR1 WNHNN, CDR2 SYGVQD (reference sequence). The CDR3 has 15 residues. CDR3 protein: CASSERPGANYGYTF. The CDR3, as DNA: TGCGCCAGCAGTGAGCGTCCAGGGGCCAACTATGGCTACACCTTC.

The rearrangement links TRBV10-3 to TRBJ1-2; D is ambiguous. The germline gives CDR1 ENHRY, CDR2 SYGVKD. The CDR3 runs to 14 residues. Trimming left V 1 base short and J 2 bases short, with 8 bases between. The CDR3 DNA sequence: TGTGCCATCAGTGAGTTGGAGGTAAACTATGGCTACACCTTC. This codes for CAISELEVNYGYTF.

Notes on this clone: The junction and the germline gene differ at one end; a read error may be behind it. The V and J genes are TRBV6-1 and TRBJ2-1, with TRBD1 identical over 7 bases. Germline-derived CDR1 and CDR2 are MNHNS and SASEGT. The CDR3 is 13 residues long. The DNA for the CDR3 is TGTGCCAGCAGTGATTTTCCCGGACAGGTTGAGATCTTC. It encodes CASSDFPGQVEIF.

The chain is built from TRBV10-3 and TRBJ1-1; no definite D call. CDR3 length: 13 amino acids. The germline CDR1 and CDR2 sequences are ENHRY and SYGVKD. V was trimmed by 0 bases and J by 5 bases, leaving 7 bases between them. CDR3 amino acids: CAISESIETEAFF. The CDR3 DNA reads TGTGCCATCAGTGAGTCAATAGAGACTGAAGCTTTCTTT.

This clone appeared once. The rearrangement links TRBV28 to TRBJ1-3; 8 bases align to TRBD1. The CDR3 length is 16 residues. V lost 7 bases, J lost 2 bases, and 10 bases stayed unmatched. The germline V gene has CDR1 MDHEN and CDR2 SYDVKM. In nucleotides, the CDR3 is TGTGCCAGCAAGACAGGGGATTCAGTTGCTGGAAACACCATATATTTT. Protein sequence: CASKTGDSVAGNTIYF.

The rearrangement links TRBV6-6 to TRBJ2-5; D is possibly TRBD1 (6 bases). Germline CDR1 and CDR2: MNHNY and SVGAGI (reference sequence). This CDR3 has 14 residues. The V gene lost 3 bases and the J gene lost 2 bases, with 10 bases spanning the gap. This CDR3 reads CASSYGGQQETQYF. In DNA, the CDR3 is TGTGCCAGCAGTTATGGGGGACAACAAGAGACCCAGTACTTC.

The chain couples TRBV7-3 to TRBJ1-1; D might be TRBD1 (5 bases). Trimming cost V 4 bases and J 0 bases, with 9 bases left between them. The CDR3 consists of 14 residues. CDR1 and CDR2 from the germline V gene are SGHTA and FQGTGA. The CDR3 nucleotides read TGTGCCAGCAGCTCACAAGGGGTGAACACTGAAGCTTTCTTT. Its protein is CASSSQGVNTEAFF.

The rearrangement joins TRBV5-5 to TRBJ1-2; D ambiguous. The V gene lost 2 bases and the J gene lost 4 bases, with 12 bases spanning the gap. This CDR3 spans 14 amino acids. CDR1 and CDR2 from the germline V gene are SGHKS and YYEKEE (reference sequence). For the CDR3, the DNA is TGTGCCAGCAGCTTATTTGACACTAGCTATGGCTACACCTTC. Its protein product is CASSLFDTSYGYTF.

V is TRBV7-2 and J is TRBJ1-1; 9 nucleotides line up with TRBD1. Germline values: CDR1 SGHTA, CDR2 FQGNSA. Unmatched junction bases numbered 5, after V lost 1 base and J lost 5 bases. This CDR3 contains 15 residues. The CDR3 loop reads CASSLGGQGMTEAFF. CDR3 DNA: TGTGCCAGCAGCTTAGGTGGACAGGGGATGACTGAAGCTTTCTTT.

CDR3 bases: TGCGCCAGCAGCACTGGACAACTCTATGGCTACACCTTC. Residues: CASSTGQLYGYTF. This chain links TRBV5-1 with TRBJ1-2; possibly TRBD1 for D (5 bases). Looked up from germline, CDR1 is SGHRS and CDR2 is YFSETQ. This CDR3 region has 13 residues. The V and J ends lost 4 bases and 4 bases respectively, with 11 bases between them.

V is TRBV6-1 and J is TRBJ1-2, with 7 positions matching TRBD1. V dropped 1 base and J dropped 2; count of bases not matched to a gene: 4. CDR3 size: 15 residues. Germline lookup yields CDR1 MNHNS and CDR2 SASEGT. This CDR3 is CASSEVGDSNYGYTF. CDR3 coding DNA: TGTGCCAGCAGTGAAGTCGGGGACAGCAACTATGGCTACACCTTC.

This clone was counted a few times. J is TRBJ2-7 and V is TRBV4-2; a weak D match, TRBD2 (6 bases). This CDR3 comprises 14 residues. The ends were cut back, 0 bases at V and 7 bases at J, with 13 bases in the middle. CDR1 LGHNA and CDR2 YNFKEQ come from the germline V gene. CDR3 sequence: CASSQDWTTGEQYF. The CDR3 DNA sequence: TGTGCCAGCAGCCAAGATTGGACTACTGGAGAGCAGTACTTC.

V gene TRBV5-6 combines with J gene TRBJ2-7; D may be TRBD1 (6 bases). This CDR3 spans 15 amino acids. Trimming took off 0 bases at V and 6 bases at J, with 16 bases between the two ends. Germline V gene sequence: CDR1 SGHDT, CDR2 YYEEEE. CDR3 amino acids: CASSLVGTRVPEQYF. The CDR3 nucleotides read TGTGCCAGCAGCTTGGTTGGGACACGTGTGCCCGAGCAGTACTTC.

This clone was detected once. The junction departs from the called germline gene at one end, perhaps through a read error. The chain has TRBV11-3 and TRBJ2-2; TRBD1 aligns across 8 bases. Per the germline V gene, CDR1 is SGHNT and CDR2 is YENEEA. There are 13 residues in the CDR3. Here the CDR3 DNA reads TGTGCCAGCAGCTTACAGGGGGCCGGAGAGCTGTTTTTT. It translates to CASSLQGAGELFF.

The genes are TRBV28 and TRBJ1-4; 10 nucleotides line up with TRBD1. The CDR3 runs to 14 residues. Unmatched junction bases numbered 10, after V lost 5 bases and J lost 13 bases. CDR1 is MDHEN and CDR2 is SYDVKM in the germline V gene. The CDR3 nucleotides are TGTGCCAGCAGTCTACCGGGACAGGGGCTCGGACTGTTTTTT. It yields the protein CASSLPGQGLGLFF.

The chain employs TRBV4-1 and TRBJ2-5, with 12 bases that match TRBD2. Gene TRBJ2-7 matches the end of the DNA better, so the J call may be wrong. The CDR3 runs to 17 residues. Germline V gene sequence: CDR1 MGHRA, CDR2 YSYEKL. CDR3 bases: TGCGCCAGCAGGCACCGACTAGCGGGAGAGGGCGCCTACGAGCAGTACTTC. This gives the protein CASRHRLAGEGAYEQYF.

V is TRBV15 and J is TRBJ2-7; possibly TRBD1 for D (6 bases). CDR1 LNHNV and CDR2 YYDKDF come from the germline V gene (reference sequence). Trimming removed 1 base from V and 4 bases from J, with 14 bases in between. This CDR3 spans 15 amino acids. CDR3 in DNA: TGTGCCACCAGCAGAGTCACAGGGCCTGGATACGAGCAGTACTTC. It codes for CATSRVTGPGYEQYF.

This clone occurred a few times. CDR3 in amino acids: CASSGDRDTEAFF. DNA for the CDR3: TGCGCCAGCAGCGGGGACAGAGACACTGAAGCTTTCTTT. This rearrangement joins TRBV5-1 to TRBJ1-1, with 7 bases lining up with TRBD1. V lost 4 bases to trimming and J lost 3 bases; unmatched junction nucleotides: 3. The CDR3 runs to 13 residues. Germline V CDR1 and CDR2: SGHRS, YFSETQ.

The chain carries TRBV18 and TRBJ1-4; 9 bases align to TRBD1. CDR3 length equals 15 residues. The V gene end was trimmed by 0 bases and the J gene end by 8 bases; junction bases not matched to a gene: 4. CDR1 KGHSH and CDR2 LQKENI come from the germline V gene. For the CDR3, the DNA is TGTGCCAGCTCACCACCCGGGACAGGGAAAGAAAAACTGTTTTTT. Protein product: CASSPPGTGKEKLFF. The full variable domain, rest sourced from reference TRBV18 and TRBJ1-4, is NAGVMQNPRHLVRRRGQEARLRCSPMKGHSHVYWYRQLPEEGLKFMVYLQKENIIDESGMPKERFSAEFPKEGPSILRIQQVVRGDSAAYFCASSPPGTGKEKLFFGSGTQLSVL.

The V gene is TRBV19, the J gene TRBJ1-2, with TRBD1 identical over 8 bases. The CDR3 spans 13 residues. The germline gives CDR1 LNHDA, CDR2 SQIVND (reference sequence). Trimming cost V 3 bases and J 7 bases; bases outside gene matches: 4. The CDR3: CASSMTGEVGYTF. The CDR3 DNA reads as TGTGCCAGTAGTATGACAGGGGAAGTTGGCTACACCTTC.

The rearrangement links TRBV9 to TRBJ1-2; tentatively, D is TRBD1 (6 bases). Between the trimmed V and J ends, which lost 5 bases and 3 bases, there was a span of 14 bases. This CDR3 is built from 14 residues. The germline V gene has CDR1 SGDLS and CDR2 YYNGEE. The DNA for the CDR3 is TGTGCCAGCAGAGACGGGGGGCGAGACTATGGCTACACCTTC. This translates into CASRDGGRDYGYTF.

With respect to this clone: The junction shows a germline mismatch at one end, possibly a read error. This chain links TRBV14 with TRBJ2-5; 11 nucleotides line up with TRBD1. This CDR3 has 16 amino acids. From germline, CDR1 is SGHDN and CDR2 FVKESK. The CDR3 nucleotides are TGTGCCAGCAGACAAGGGGGACAGGGGGTCGGGGAGACCCAGTACTTC. Translating gives CASRQGGQGVGETQYF. Supplemented by reference TRBV14 and TRBJ2-5, the full variable domain reads EAGVTQFPSHSVIEKGQTVTLRCDPISGHDNLYWYRRVMGKEIKFLLHFVKESKQDESGMPNNRFLAERTGGTYSTLKVQPAELEDSGVYFCASRQGGQGVGETQYFGPGTRLLVL.

This clone was counted only a few times. The rearrangement links TRBV28 to TRBJ1-5, with 9 nucleotides matching TRBD1. The CDR3 contains 14 residues. Germline CDR1 MDHEN, CDR2 SYDVKM. V lost 3 bases and J lost 6; bases outside the gene matches: 3. Written as DNA, the CDR3 is TGTGCCAGCAGTTTGACAGGGGGAGGTCAGCCCCAGCATTTT. This codes for CASSLTGGGQPQHF.

This clone was counted a few times. This chain uses TRBV10-3 with TRBJ2-1; weak D call: TRBD2 (5 bases). Germline V gene data show CDR1 as ENHRY and CDR2 as SYGVKD. The CDR3 consists of 11 residues. V was shortened by 4 bases and J by 10 bases, with 8 bases between the two germline ends. The CDR3 is CAISAGKEQFF. The CDR3 DNA sequence: TGTGCCATCAGTGCGGGGAAGGAGCAGTTCTTC.

The chain couples TRBV6-5 to TRBJ1-1; 8 positions match TRBD1. Germline lookup yields CDR1 MNHEY and CDR2 SVGAGI. J gave up 0 bases and V 2 bases, and 5 bases lay outside the gene matches. CDR3 size: 16 residues. CDR3 sequence: CASSYVPTGVNTEAFF. CDR3 sequence (DNA): TGTGCCAGCAGTTACGTACCGACAGGGGTGAACACTGAAGCTTTCTTT.